The source of this T cell receptor beta chain is a study of tumor-infiltrating lymphocytes in primary liver carcinoma. General study findings and limits: The study found tumor-adjacent and tumor-blood pairs overlapped less than tumor region pairs.

Remarks on this clonotype: Its antigen is unknown. The junction departs from germline at one end; a sequencing error may be responsible.

The researchers produced TCR beta cDNA from roughly 500 ng total RNA with a constant-region primer. Each TCR beta library was derived from three nested multiplex PCR rounds that employed slightly modified ARM-PCR. Forward primers for TRBV1-TRBV30 and a C-beta reverse primer served the first two PCR rounds, at 10 cycles each. A single record per CDR3 protein comes from TCRdb applying MiXCR to the multiplex PCR reads. The repertoire holds 150,000 to 200,000 distinct CDR3 sequences, with approximately 86% as singletons. This CDR3 has 13 residues. The germline V gene has CDR1 MNHEY and CDR2 SVGEGT. Unsorted bulk tissue of about 20-32 mg yielded co-extracted RNA and DNA.

This clonotype was obtained from a man aged 40-55 years with primary liver carcinoma and hepatitis B virus infection. Material: tumor tissue from primary liver carcinoma. This chain links TRBV6-2 or TRBV6-3 with TRBJ2-7; no clear D. This CDR3 reads CARSYELHYEQYF. The DNA for the CDR3 is TGTGCCAGAAGTTACGAGTTACACTACGAGCAGTACTTC.